This paragraph reports one T cell receptor (beta chain). Losses at the gene ends were 5 bases for V and 7 bases for J; bases not matched to a gene: 7. Germline V CDR1 and CDR2: SGHTA, FQGNSA. This CDR3 is built from 14 residues. The method was immunoSEQ multiplex PCR; TCRdb's version includes in-frame clones alone and lacks a portion of them. The sample lists more than 200,000 clones; 80% to 90% were seen once. The sample belongs to a study of blood T cell repertoires in COVID-19. The V call is TRBV7-2, the J call TRBJ1-3; the match to TRBD1 covers 8 bases. Sequencing was carried out using peripheral blood. This TCR derives from a woman aged 40 to 55 who had recovered from COVID-19. CDR3 sequence: CASSEGQGFNTIYF. The CDR3 DNA reads TGTGCCAGCAGCGAAGGACAGGGCTTCAACACCATATATTTT.